These T cell receptor beta chains were read from a single sample in a study of shared clonotypes between healthy human individuals. Produced via immunoSEQ multiplex PCR; TCRdb's table is partial and in-frame only. The sample includes 1.5 million to 2.5 million clones, approximately 94% seen only once; the top ten take 1% to 1.5%. The specimen sequenced was naive CD8+ T cells sorted from blood. These receptors all come from a man aged 18 to 29 in good health. Both conserved end residues are part of each CDR3. A D gene is named only where the DNA matches it firmly. A row's size may be missing; if present it is once, few, many or a size class.

v_call	clone_size	j_call	d_call	cdr3_aa	cdr3_nt
TRBV27	-	TRBJ1-5	TRBD1	CATCHGTGDQPQHF	TGTGCCACCTGTCATGGGACAGGGGATCAGCCCCAGCATTTT
TRBV5-1	-	TRBJ1-1	-	CASSLRLGRTEAFF	TGCGCCAGCAGCTTGAGGCTCGGTAGGACTGAAGCTTTCTTT
TRBV28	-	TRBJ2-7	-	CASSLRGDEQYF	TGTGCCAGCAGTTTAAGGGGCGACGAGCAGTACTTC
TRBV27	-	TRBJ1-2	TRBD1	CASSQLDRVNGYTF	TGTGCCAGCAGTCAACTCGACAGGGTTAATGGCTACACCTTC
TRBV2	few	TRBJ1-6	-	CASSEETTSPLHF	TGTGCCAGCAGTGAAGAGACGACTTCACCCCTCCACTTT
TRBV28	-	TRBJ2-3	TRBD2	CASRSGGTDTQYF	TGTGCCAGCAGAAGCGGGGGCACAGATACGCAGTATTTT
TRBV18	-	TRBJ1-1	-	CASSPPDRANTEAFF	TGTGCCAGCTCACCACCGGACAGAGCGAACACTGAAGCTTTCTTT
TRBV4-1	-	TRBJ2-3	-	CASEDTSVDTQYF	TGCGCCAGCGAGGACACCTCCGTGGATACGCAGTATTTT
TRBV27	once	TRBJ2-1	TRBD1	CASSLVGVRGPEGEQFF	TGTGCCAGCAGTTTAGTGGGCGTCAGGGGGCCGGAGGGTGAGCAGTTCTTC
TRBV6-6	-	TRBJ2-2	-	CASSYGSPGELFF	TGTGCCAGCAGTTACGGTAGCCCCGGGGAGCTGTTTTTT
TRBV9	-	TRBJ2-1	-	CASSVVPGEYNEQFF	TGTGCCAGCAGCGTAGTGCCGGGAGAGTACAATGAGCAGTTCTTC
TRBV2	-	TRBJ2-1	-	CASSEAGGIQYNEQFF	TGTGCCAGCAGTGAAGCAGGAGGGATTCAATACAATGAGCAGTTCTTC